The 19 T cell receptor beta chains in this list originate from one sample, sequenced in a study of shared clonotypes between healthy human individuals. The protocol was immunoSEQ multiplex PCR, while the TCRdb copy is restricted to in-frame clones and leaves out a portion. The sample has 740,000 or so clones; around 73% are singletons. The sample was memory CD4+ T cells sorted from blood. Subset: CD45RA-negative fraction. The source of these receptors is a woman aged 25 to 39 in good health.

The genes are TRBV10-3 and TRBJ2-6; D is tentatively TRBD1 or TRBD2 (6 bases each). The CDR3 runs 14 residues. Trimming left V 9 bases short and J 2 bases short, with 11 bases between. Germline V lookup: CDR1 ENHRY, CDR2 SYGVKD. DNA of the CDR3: TGTGCCATAGGAGGGGGTCCTGGGGCCAACGTCCTGACTTTC. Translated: CAIGGGPGANVLTF.

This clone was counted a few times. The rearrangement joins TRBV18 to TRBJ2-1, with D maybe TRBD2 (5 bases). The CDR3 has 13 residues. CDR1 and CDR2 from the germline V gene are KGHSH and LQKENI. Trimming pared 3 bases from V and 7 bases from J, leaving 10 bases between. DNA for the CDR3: TGTGCCAGCTCACCTGCTAGCATGAATGAGCAGTTCTTC. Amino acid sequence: CASSPASMNEQFF.

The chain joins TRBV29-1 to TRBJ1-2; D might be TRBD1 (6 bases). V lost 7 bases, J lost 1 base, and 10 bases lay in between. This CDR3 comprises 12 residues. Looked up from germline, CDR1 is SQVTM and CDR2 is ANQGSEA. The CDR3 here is CSDSDSNYGYTF. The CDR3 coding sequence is TGCAGCGACTCGGACAGTAACTATGGCTACACCTTC.

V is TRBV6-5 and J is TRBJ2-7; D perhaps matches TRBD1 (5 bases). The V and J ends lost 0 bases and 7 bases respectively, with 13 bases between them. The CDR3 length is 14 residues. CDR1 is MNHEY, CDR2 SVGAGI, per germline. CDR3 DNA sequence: TGTGCCAGCAGTTACTCAGCAGGGTACGGGGAGCAGTACTTC. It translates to CASSYSAGYGEQYF.

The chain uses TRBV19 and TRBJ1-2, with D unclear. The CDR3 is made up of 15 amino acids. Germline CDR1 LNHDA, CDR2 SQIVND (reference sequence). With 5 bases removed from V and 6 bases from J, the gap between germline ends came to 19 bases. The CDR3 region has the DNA TGTGCCAGTAGTGACGAGCGATCGTCTGGAAATGGCTACACCTTC. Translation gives CASSDERSSGNGYTF.

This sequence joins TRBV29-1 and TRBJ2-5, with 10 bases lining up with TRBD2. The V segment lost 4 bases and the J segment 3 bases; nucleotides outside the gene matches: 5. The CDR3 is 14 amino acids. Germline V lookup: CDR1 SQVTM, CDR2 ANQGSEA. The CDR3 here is CSVGVAGGEETQYF. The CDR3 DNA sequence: TGCAGCGTTGGAGTAGCGGGAGGAGAAGAGACCCAGTACTTC.

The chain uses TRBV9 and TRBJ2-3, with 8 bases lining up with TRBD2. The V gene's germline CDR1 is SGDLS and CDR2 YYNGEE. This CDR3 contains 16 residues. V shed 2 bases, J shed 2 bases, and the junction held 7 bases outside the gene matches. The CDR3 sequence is CASSVGLAGYTDTQYF. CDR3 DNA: TGTGCCAGCAGCGTGGGGCTAGCGGGTTACACAGATACGCAGTATTTT.

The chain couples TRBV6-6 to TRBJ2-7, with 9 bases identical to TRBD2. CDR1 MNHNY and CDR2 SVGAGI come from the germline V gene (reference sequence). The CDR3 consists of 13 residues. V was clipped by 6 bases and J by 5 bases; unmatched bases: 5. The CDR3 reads CASRVAGVNEQYF. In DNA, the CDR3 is TGTGCCAGCAGGGTAGCGGGAGTAAACGAGCAGTACTTC.

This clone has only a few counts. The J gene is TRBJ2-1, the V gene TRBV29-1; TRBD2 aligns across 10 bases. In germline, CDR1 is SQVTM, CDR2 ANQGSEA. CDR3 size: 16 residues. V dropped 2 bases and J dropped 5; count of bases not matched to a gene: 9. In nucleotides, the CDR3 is TGCAGCGTTGAACCTGGAAGCGGGAGGGAGGACAATGAGCAGTTCTTC. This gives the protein CSVEPGSGREDNEQFF.

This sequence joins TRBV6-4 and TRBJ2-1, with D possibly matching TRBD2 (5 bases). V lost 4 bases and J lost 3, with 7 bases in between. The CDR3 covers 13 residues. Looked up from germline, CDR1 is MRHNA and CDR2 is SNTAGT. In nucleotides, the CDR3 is TGTGCCAGCAGTGCCCGGGGCTACAATGAGCAGTTCTTC. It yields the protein CASSARGYNEQFF.

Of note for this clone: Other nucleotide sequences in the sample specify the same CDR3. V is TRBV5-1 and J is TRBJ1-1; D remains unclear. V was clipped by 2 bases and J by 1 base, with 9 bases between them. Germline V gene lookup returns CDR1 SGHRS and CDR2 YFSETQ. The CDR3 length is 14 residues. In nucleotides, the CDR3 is TGCGCCAGCAGCTTTGGAGAGGGGAACACTGAAGCTTTCTTT. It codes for CASSFGEGNTEAFF.

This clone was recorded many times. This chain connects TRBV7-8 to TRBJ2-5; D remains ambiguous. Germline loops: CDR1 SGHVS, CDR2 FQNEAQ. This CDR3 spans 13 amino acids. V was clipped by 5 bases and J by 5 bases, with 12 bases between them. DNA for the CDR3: TGTGCCAGCAGCCCTCCACGATACGAGACCCAGTACTTC. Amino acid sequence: CASSPPRYETQYF. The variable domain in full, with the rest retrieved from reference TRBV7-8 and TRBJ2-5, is GAGVSQSPRYKVAKRGQDVALRCDPISGHVSLFWYQQALGQGPEFLTYFQNEAQLDKSGLPSDRFFAERPEGSVSTLKIQRTQQEDSAVYLCASSPPRYETQYFGPGTRLLVL.

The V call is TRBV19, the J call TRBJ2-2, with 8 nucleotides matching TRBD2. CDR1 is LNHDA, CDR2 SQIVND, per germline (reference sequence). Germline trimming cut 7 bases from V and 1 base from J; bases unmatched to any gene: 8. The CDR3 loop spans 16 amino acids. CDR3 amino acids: CASISRGGLNTGELFF. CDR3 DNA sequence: TGTGCCAGTATCTCCCGGGGGGGATTGAACACCGGGGAGCTGTTTTTT.

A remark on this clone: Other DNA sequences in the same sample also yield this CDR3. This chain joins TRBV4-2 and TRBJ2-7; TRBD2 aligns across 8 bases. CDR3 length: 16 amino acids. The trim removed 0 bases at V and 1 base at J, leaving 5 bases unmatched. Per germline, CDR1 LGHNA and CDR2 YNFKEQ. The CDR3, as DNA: TGTGCCAGCAGCCAAGACCTTGGCGGGGGGTCCTACGAGCAGTACTTC. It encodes CASSQDLGGGSYEQYF.

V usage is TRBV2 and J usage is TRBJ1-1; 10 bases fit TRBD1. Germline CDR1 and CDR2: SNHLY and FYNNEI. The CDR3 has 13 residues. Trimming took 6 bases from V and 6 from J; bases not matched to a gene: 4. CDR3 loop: CASSGGTGAEAFF. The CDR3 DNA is TGTGCCAGCAGCGGGGGGACAGGGGCTGAAGCTTTCTTT.

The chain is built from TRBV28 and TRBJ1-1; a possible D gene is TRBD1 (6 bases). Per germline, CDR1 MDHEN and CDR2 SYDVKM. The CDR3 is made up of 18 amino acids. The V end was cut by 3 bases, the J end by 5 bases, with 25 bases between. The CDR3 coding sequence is TGTGCCAGCAGTTTTGGGGTTGGGACATATTCATGGAGGACTGAAGCTTTCTTT. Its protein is CASSFGVGTYSWRTEAFF.

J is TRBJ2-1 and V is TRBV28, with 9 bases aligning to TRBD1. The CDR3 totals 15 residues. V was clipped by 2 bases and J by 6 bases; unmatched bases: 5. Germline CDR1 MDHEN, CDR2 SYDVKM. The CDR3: CASSLRGQGRNEQFF. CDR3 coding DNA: TGTGCCAGCAGTTTAAGGGGACAGGGTCGCAATGAGCAGTTCTTC.

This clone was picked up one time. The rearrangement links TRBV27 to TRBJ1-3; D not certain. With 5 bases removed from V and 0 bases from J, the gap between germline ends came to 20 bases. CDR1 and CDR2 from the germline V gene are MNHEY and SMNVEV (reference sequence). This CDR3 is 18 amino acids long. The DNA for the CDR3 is TGTGCCAGCAGTATAGGCGTCACACTGTATAACTCTGGAAACACCATATATTTT. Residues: CASSIGVTLYNSGNTIYF.

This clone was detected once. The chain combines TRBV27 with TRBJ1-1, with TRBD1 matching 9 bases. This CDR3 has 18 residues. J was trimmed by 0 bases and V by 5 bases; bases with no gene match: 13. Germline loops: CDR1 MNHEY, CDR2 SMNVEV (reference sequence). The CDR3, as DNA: TGTGCCAGCAGTGCGGGGACAGGGAGGTTATTATTGAACACTGAAGCTTTCTTT. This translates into CASSAGTGRLLLNTEAFF.